The entry below gives a single T cell receptor (beta chain) sequence along with its context. Its antigen remains unidentified. No much larger clone exists at a distance of one base, and base qualities are not known. The sample is drawn from a study of blood T cells in healthy people across ages (dated by TCRdb to 2015 to 2017). About the study as a whole: In model experiments, template switching captured about one uniquely barcoded TCR beta cDNA molecule for every two T cells. To track age-related changes in TCR beta repertoire diversity, the study relied on deep sequencing normalized with unique cDNA molecular identifiers. The donors were divided into four age groups: young (average around 17 years), middle-aged (approximately 41), aged (about 60) and long-lived (82). Donors of different ages were randomly distributed across sequencing lanes to avoid experimental bias. For two donors (one aged 18 to 29 and one aged 80 or older), the study analyzed two additional independent replicas of 1 million unique cDNA reads from the same blood draw. Results the study describes overall, beyond this receptor: Because profiling used bulk unsorted PBMCs, naive and antigen-experienced compartments could not be compared conclusively. The long-lived group showed more naive CD4+ T cells, fewer expanded clones and increased TCR diversity than the aged group, suggesting age selection. A strong correlation was found between observed TCR beta diversity and the percentage of naive T cells measured by flow cytometry. Because the CMV infection status of the donors was unknown, age-related changes in expanded clonotypes may potentially have been confounded. Total diversity estimates from one million sequenced T cells were considered lower bounds and underestimates. As age increased, observed TCR beta diversity per million T cells dropped in a roughly linear way, and a significant reduction was already evident by age 40.

The library came from 5' RACE. The reads were generated on an Illumina HiSeq 2500. A second PCR of 7 to 11 cycles was run with a J-beta primer mix and a sample-barcoded 5' primer. Each TCR beta cDNA molecule received a unique molecular identifier from a template-switch 5' adaptor carrying 12 random nucleotides. Each sample yielded at least 2.5 million CDR3-containing paired-end reads. First-strand cDNA was synthesized from all RNA with the Mint cDNA synthesis kit, primed by a TRBC-specific oligonucleotide. After uracil-DNA glycosylase treatment, a first 18-cycle PCR used universal primers M1SS and BC2_uni_R on all cDNA. Regarding the original processing steps: For normalization, 1 million high-quality reads were randomly selected from each sample, with every read carrying a distinct molecular identifier. Instead of being binned into consensus sequences, reads that shared molecular identifiers were thrown out. MiTCR, with a Q25 quality threshold and the strictest error-elimination algorithm, was used for CDR3 identification, clonotype clustering and error correction. Lower-bound total TCR beta diversity was estimated with a nonparametric unseen species model using Euler transformation. The raw public reads went through TCRdb reprocessing: fastp at Q25, MiXCR clone calling, in-frame beta chains kept. Rows are unified per CDR3 protein, each entry keeping the most common DNA and genes. The V and J calls follow TCRdb's processing rather than the paper's. The table for this sample lists roughly 680,000 distinct CDR3 sequences; around 52% of them were counted only once. The ten most abundant clones make up about 13% of the sample.

The donors were roughly 40 Caucasian individuals from Russia, aged roughly 6 to 90 years, who were systemically healthy. Each donor gave around 9.8 milliliters of peripheral blood, collected into EDTA-treated Vacutainer tubes. Ficoll-Paque density-gradient centrifugation was used to isolate PBMCs, with at least 7 million per sample. Trizol reagent was used to extract total RNA from the PBMCs, yielding at least 5.5 micrograms per sample. For every donor, an aliquot of PBMCs went through flow cytometry to measure the percentages of naive CD45RAhigh/CD27high T cells. From a lookup of the germline V gene, CDR1 and CDR2 are MNHEY and SVGAGI. The V end loses 4 bases and the J end loses 0 bases, and a stretch of 14 bases separates them. The CDR3 sequence holds 16 residues, the cysteine and phenylalanine included. This entry keeps only the CDR3 DNA: 48 bases, framed from base 1.

The sequencing input was blood. The chain is encoded by TRBV6-5 joined to TRBJ2-3; a tentative D match to TRBD2 spans 6 bases. This clonotype was obtained from a woman older than 75 in good health. The bases are TGTGCCAGCAGTTCCCGCCGGGCGGGGAGCACAGATACGCAGTATTTT. This yields the protein CASSSRRAGSTDTQYF.